The rows below give T cell receptor beta chains drawn from one sample of a study of T-cell reconstitution after alpha-beta-depleted transplantation in children. MiXCR, applied by TCRdb to the PCR reads, yields one record per CDR3 protein. The sample records roughly 790,000 distinct CDR3 sequences, around 17% being singletons. The sequenced sample was PBMCs, mostly from graft donor cells, obtained 360 days after TCRalphabeta/CD19-depleted stem cell transplant. The receptors originated from a male patient under 18 who had a stem cell transplant for acute lymphoblastic leukemia, so the T cells may come from the graft donor. The CDR3 runs from the conserved cysteine through the conserved F or W. D genes are given only for firm matches.

v_call d_call cdr3_aa
TRBV5-1 NA CASSLGWGNEQYF
TRBV7-3 TRBD2 CASSLKPGTSVYEQYF
TRBV6-4 TRBD2 CASSDRLAVSTDTQYF
TRBV6-1 NA CASSPFLGPTPNEQFF
TRBV7-8 TRBD2 CASSLGASGRIPYNEQFF
TRBV9 NA CASSVVPGVTDTQYF
TRBV4-1 NA CASQRVWNEKLFF
TRBV12-3/TRBV12-4 TRBD1 CASSRRTGESVSGYTF
TRBV6-5 TRBD2 CASSYSAGVYNEQFF
TRBV5-1 TRBD1 CASSLAGGGSTTEAFF
TRBV4-1 NA CASSPSRAGGMDTQYF
TRBV20-1 NA CSANDRNSGNTIYF
TRBV29-1 TRBD2 CSVEGVPGGPGETQYF
TRBV5-5 NA CASSIDRSNQPQHF
TRBV3-1 NA CASSQQGLLLHF
TRBV3-1 TRBD2 CASSQDTWLAGSEKTQYF
TRBV29-1 NA CSTGSDTQYF
TRBV12-3/TRBV12-4 NA CASTVTGEQETQYF
TRBV3-1 TRBD1 CASSQVTGGRFRDTQYF
TRBV7-9 NA CASRGDRRASTF
TRBV6-1 NA CATQTALMNTEAFF
TRBV25-1 TRBD2 CASNRGAGELFF
TRBV9 TRBD2 CASSVGLAGNYEQFF
TRBV19 NA CASSIDRSQYNEQFF
TRBV29-1 NA CSVGQDNNQPQHF
TRBV29-1 TRBD1 CSVEGDRGRGEQYF
TRBV28 NA CASRLGVNEQFF
TRBV28 NA CASMRDPQETQYF
TRBV5-1 NA CASSRDRMIRELFF
TRBV4-1 NA CASSQVKAGTYEQYF
TRBV24-1 NA CATSTGRNNSPLHF
TRBV4-1 TRBD2 CASSQDEAGGSDEQYF
TRBV3-1 NA CASSLYKTGELFF
TRBV7-9 NA CASSLAGARSSYNEQFF
TRBV27 NA CASSSGVNYGYTF
TRBV9 NA CASSSGTILAKNIQYF
TRBV27 NA CASSLPPIPDTQYF
TRBV4-1 TRBD2 CASSRKEEGLVRNEQYF
TRBV15 NA CATSRVGGGTYEQYF
TRBV5-1 NA CASSGGQGPFRNYGYTF
TRBV7-3 NA CASSLTGLQPSGANVLTF
TRBV10-3 NA CAIRRDEDTIYF
TRBV10-3 NA CAISESQGDEQYF
TRBV15 NA CATRNRVADYEQYF
TRBV27 TRBD1 CASSFGTGGIHEQYF
TRBV9 NA CASSVGGREGDTQYF
TRBV7-9 NA CASTQREYQETQYF
TRBV24-1 NA CATGPKVHSGNNEQFF
TRBV27 NA CASSPHPSSGNTIYF
TRBV7-3 NA CASSLLKGVGELFF
TRBV24-1 NA CATTFRKRSNTGELFF
TRBV4-2 NA CASSQESLGAGDTQYF
TRBV10-3 NA CAISEWVGSQGAYEQYF
TRBV30 NA CAWSSVAPRTGELFF
TRBV5-1 NA CASSLLGAGQPQHF
TRBV20-1 TRBD1 CSARATGSSYNEQFF
TRBV13 TRBD2 CASSLAAGDGETQYF
TRBV6-5 NA CASSYDAGNTIYF
TRBV29-1 NA CSVEEADLYGYTF
TRBV29-1 TRBD2 CSVGEGRADTGELFF